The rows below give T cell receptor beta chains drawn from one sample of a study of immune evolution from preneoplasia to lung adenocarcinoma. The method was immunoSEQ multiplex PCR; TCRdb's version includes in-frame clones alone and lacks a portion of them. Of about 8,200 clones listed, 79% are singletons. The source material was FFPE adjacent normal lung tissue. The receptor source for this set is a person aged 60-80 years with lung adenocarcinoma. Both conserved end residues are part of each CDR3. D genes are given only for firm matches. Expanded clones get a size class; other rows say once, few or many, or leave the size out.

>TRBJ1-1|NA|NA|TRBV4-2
CASSQDRGNTEAFF
TGTGCCAGCAGCCAAGATCGGGGGAACACTGAAGCTTTCTTT
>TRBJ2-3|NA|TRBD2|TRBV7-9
CASSLAGVETDTQYF
TGTGCCAGCAGCTTGGCGGGAGTGGAGACAGATACGCAGTATTTT
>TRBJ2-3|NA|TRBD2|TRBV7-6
CASSLGGASGGTQYF
TGTGCCAGCAGCCTAGGGGGTGCTAGCGGGGGTACGCAGTATTTT
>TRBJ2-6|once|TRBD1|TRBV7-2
CASSPGGRIYSGANVLTF
TGTGCCAGCAGCCCAGGGGGCAGAATCTACTCTGGGGCCAATGTCCTGACTTTC
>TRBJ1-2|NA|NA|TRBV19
CASSITGFYGYTF
TGTGCCAGTAGTATCACGGGATTCTATGGCTACACCTTC
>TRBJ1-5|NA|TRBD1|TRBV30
CAWSAKDRDNQPQHF
TGTGCCTGGAGTGCGAAGGACAGGGACAATCAGCCCCAGCATTTT
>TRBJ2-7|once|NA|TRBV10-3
CAISESRAAYEQYF
TGTGCCATCAGTGAGTCGCGGGCCGCCTACGAGCAGTACTTC
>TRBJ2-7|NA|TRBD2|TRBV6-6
CASSYGPSGSGYEQYF
TGTGCCAGCAGTTACGGTCCGAGCGGGAGTGGTTACGAGCAGTACTTC
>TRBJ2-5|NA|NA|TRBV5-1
CASSLVSGQETQYF
TGCGCCAGCAGCTTGGTATCCGGTCAAGAGACCCAGTACTTC
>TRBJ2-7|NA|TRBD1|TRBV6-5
CASIRQGTYEQYF
TGTGCCAGCATTAGACAGGGTACCTACGAGCAGTACTTC
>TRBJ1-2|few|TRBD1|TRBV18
CASSLTGGDNYGYTF
TGTGCCAGCTCACTTACAGGGGGCGATAACTATGGCTACACCTTC
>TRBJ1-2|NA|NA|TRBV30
CAYSQGWDYGYTF
TGTGCCTATTCACAGGGATGGGACTATGGCTACACCTTC
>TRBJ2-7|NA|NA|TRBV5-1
CASSLAGQGRHEQYF
TGCGCCAGCAGCCTAGCGGGACAGGGTCGGCACGAGCAGTACTTC
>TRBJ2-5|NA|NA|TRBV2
CASSMNTADQETQYF
TGTGCCAGCAGTATGAACACCGCCGACCAAGAGACCCAGTACTTC
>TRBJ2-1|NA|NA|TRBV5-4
CASSLVGYNEQFF
TGTGCCAGCAGCTTGGTTGGATACAATGAGCAGTTCTTC
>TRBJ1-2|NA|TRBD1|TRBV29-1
CSVEVGQGFYGYTF
TGCAGCGTTGAAGTGGGACAGGGTTTCTATGGCTACACCTTC
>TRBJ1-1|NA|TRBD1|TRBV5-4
CASSSRQGNTEAFF
TGTGCCAGCAGCTCCCGACAGGGTAACACTGAAGCTTTCTTT
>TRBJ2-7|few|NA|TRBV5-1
CASSLGGSSYEQYF
TGCGCCAGCAGCTTGGGCGGTAGCTCCTACGAGCAGTACTTC
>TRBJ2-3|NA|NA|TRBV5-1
CASSLDSTDTQYF
TGCGCCAGCAGCTTGGATAGTACAGATACGCAGTATTTT
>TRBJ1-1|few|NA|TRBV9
CASSVAPQMTEAFF
TGTGCCAGCAGCGTAGCCCCCCAAATGACTGAAGCTTTCTTT
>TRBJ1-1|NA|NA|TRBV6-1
CASSEVFRGTEAFF
TGTGCCAGCAGTGAAGTTTTTAGGGGTACTGAAGCTTTCTTT
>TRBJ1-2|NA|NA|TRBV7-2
CASSLTRGRGYTF
TGTGCCAGCAGCCTAACCCGGGGGCGAGGCTACACCTTC
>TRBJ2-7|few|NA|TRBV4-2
CASSQEWIVGYYEQYF
TGTGCCAGCAGCCAAGAGTGGATTGTTGGGTACTACGAGCAGTACTTC
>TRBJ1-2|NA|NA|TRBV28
CASSLGQTLYGYTF
TGTGCCAGCAGTCTTGGACAGACTCTGTATGGCTACACCTTC
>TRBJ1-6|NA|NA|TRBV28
CASGPDAADSPLHF
TGTGCCAGCGGACCGGACGCGGCGGATTCACCCCTCCACTTT
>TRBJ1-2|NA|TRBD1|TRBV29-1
CSVDGRDRGRWGYTF
TGCAGCGTTGATGGCCGGGACAGGGGTCGTTGGGGCTACACCTTC
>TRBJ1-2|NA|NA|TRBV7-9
CASSPGQTYGYTF
TGTGCCAGCAGCCCGGGACAAACCTATGGCTACACCTTC
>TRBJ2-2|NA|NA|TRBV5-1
CASSLGVGVTGELFF
TGCGCCAGCAGCTTGGGCGTTGGGGTCACCGGGGAGCTGTTTTTT
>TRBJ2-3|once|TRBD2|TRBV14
CASSRPTGAGGPEDTQYF
TGTGCCAGCAGCCGCCCAACCGGAGCGGGAGGGCCCGAAGATACGCAGTATTTT
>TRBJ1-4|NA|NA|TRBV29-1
CSVRGLGGSNEKLFF
TGCAGCGTCCGGGGCTTGGGAGGGTCGAATGAAAAACTGTTTTTT
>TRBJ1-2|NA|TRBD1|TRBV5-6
CASSSDRGVNYGYTF
TGTGCCAGCAGCTCGGACAGGGGGGTAAACTATGGCTACACCTTC
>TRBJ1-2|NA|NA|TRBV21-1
CASRAEIQGRNGYTF
TGTGCCAGCAGAGCCGAGATACAGGGCCGAAATGGCTACACCTTC
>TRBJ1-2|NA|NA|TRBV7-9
CASSPQGWYGYTF
TGTGCCAGCAGCCCGCAGGGTTGGTATGGCTACACCTTC
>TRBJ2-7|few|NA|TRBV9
CASSVGQGTYEQYF
TGTGCCAGCAGCGTGGGCCAGGGCACCTACGAGCAGTACTTC
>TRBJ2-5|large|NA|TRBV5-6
CASSARDRQPAGGTQYF
TGTGCCAGCAGCGCGAGGGACCGTCAGCCGGCCGGCGGGACCCAGTACTTC
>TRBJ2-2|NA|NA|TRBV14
CASSQAKVSNTGELFF
TGTGCCAGCAGCCAAGCTAAGGTCAGCAACACCGGGGAGCTGTTTTTT
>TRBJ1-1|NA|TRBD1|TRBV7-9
CASLDRGHTEAFF
TGTGCCAGCTTAGACAGGGGGCACACTGAAGCTTTCTTT
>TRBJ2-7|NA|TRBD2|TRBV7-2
CASSLAGGYYEQYF
TGTGCCAGCAGCTTAGCGGGGGGGTACTACGAGCAGTACTTC
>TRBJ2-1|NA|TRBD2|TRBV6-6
CASSYRTSNEQFF
TGTGCCAGCAGTTACAGGACTAGCAATGAGCAGTTCTTC
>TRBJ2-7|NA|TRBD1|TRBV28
CASSLYPRQGPYEQYF
TGTGCCAGCAGCTTATACCCCCGACAGGGCCCCTACGAGCAGTACTTC
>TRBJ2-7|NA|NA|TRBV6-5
CASSSSRAYEQYF
TGTGCCAGCAGTTCCTCCCGAGCCTACGAGCAGTACTTC
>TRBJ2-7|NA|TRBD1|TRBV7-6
CASSLGQGSEEQYF
TGTGCCAGCAGCTTAGGACAGGGGTCGGAGGAGCAGTACTTC
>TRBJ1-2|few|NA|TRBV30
CAWRRDYGYTF
TGTGCCTGGAGGAGGGACTATGGCTACACCTTC
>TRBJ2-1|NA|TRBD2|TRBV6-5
CASSTSGEGQDEQFF
TGTGCCAGCAGCACTAGCGGGGAGGGCCAGGATGAGCAGTTCTTC
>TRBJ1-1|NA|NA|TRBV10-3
CAISESGVEGTEAFF
TGTGCCATCAGTGAGTCTGGGGTAGAAGGGACTGAAGCTTTCTTT
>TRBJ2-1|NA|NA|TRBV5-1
CASSLGQAYREQFF
TGCGCCAGCAGCTTGGGACAGGCCTACAGAGAGCAGTTCTTC
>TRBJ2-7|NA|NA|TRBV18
CASSPGGAWGSYEQYF
TGTGCCAGCTCACCAGGGGGGGCATGGGGCTCCTACGAGCAGTACTTC
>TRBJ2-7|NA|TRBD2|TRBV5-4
CASSFRTSYEQYF
TGTGCCAGCAGCTTTCGGACTAGCTACGAGCAGTACTTC
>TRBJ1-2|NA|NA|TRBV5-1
CASSPIRDRLRNYGYTF
TGCGCCAGCAGCCCGATCCGAGACCGTCTTCGAAACTATGGCTACACCTTC
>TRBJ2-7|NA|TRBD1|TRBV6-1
CASYPNRGAEQYF
TGTGCCAGCTATCCTAACAGGGGGGCTGAGCAGTACTTC
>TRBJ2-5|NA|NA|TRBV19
CASSILTGNGEETQYF
TGTGCCAGTAGTATTCTAACTGGCAATGGAGAGGAGACCCAGTACTTC
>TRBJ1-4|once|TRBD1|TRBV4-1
CASSQDRGGIGEKLFF
TGCGCCAGCAGCCAAGACAGGGGGGGCATAGGAGAAAAACTGTTTTTT
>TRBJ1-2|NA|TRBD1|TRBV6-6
CASSYGGQYKNGYTF
TGTGCCAGCAGTTACGGGGGACAGTACAAGAATGGCTACACCTTC